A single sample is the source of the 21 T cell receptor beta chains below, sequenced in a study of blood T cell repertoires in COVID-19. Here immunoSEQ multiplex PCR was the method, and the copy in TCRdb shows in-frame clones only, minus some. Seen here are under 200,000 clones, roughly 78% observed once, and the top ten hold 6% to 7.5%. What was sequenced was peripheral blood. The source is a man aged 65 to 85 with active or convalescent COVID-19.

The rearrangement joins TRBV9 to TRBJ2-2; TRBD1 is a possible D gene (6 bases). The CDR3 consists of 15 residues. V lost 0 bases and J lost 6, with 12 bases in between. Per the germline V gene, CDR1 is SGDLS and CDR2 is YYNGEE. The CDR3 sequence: CASSVVLDSSGELFF. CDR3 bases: TGTGCCAGCAGCGTAGTCCTGGACAGCTCCGGGGAGCTGTTTTTT.

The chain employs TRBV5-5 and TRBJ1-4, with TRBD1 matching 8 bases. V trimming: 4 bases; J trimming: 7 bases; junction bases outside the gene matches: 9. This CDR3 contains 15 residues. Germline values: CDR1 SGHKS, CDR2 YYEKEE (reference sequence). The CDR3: CASSVGQVFPEKLFF. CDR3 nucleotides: TGTGCCAGCAGCGTGGGACAGGTTTTTCCTGAAAAACTGTTTTTT.

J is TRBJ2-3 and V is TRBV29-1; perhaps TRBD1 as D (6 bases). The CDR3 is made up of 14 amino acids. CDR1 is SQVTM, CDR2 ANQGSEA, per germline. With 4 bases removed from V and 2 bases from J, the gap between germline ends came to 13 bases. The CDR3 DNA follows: TGCAGCGTTGCCCCAGGGGCGAACACAGATACGCAGTATTTT. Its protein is CSVAPGANTDTQYF.

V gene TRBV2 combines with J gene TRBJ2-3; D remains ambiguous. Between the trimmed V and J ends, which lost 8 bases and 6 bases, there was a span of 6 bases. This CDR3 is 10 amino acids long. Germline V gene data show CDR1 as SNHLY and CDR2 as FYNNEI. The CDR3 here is CASLFDTQYF. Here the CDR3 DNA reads TGTGCCAGCTTATTTGATACGCAGTATTTT.

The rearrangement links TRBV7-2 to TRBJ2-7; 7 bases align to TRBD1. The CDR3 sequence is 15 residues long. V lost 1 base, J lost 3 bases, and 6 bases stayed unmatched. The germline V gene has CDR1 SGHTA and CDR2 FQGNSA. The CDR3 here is CASSLGWTGNYEQYF. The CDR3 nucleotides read TGTGCCAGCAGCTTAGGATGGACAGGAAACTACGAGCAGTACTTC.

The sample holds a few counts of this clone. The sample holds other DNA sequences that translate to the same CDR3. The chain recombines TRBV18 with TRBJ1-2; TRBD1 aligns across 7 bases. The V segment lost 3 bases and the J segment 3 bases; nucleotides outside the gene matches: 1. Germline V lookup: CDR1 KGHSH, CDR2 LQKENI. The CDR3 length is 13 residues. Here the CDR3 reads CASSPQGDYGYTF. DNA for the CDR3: TGTGCCAGCTCACCGCAGGGGGACTATGGCTACACCTTC.

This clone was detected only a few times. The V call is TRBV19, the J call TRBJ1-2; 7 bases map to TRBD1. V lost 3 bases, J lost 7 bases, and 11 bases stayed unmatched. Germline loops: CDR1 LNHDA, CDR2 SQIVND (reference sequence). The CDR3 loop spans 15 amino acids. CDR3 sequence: CASSIQTGSSTGYTF. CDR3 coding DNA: TGTGCCAGTAGTATCCAGACAGGGTCTTCCACTGGCTACACCTTC.

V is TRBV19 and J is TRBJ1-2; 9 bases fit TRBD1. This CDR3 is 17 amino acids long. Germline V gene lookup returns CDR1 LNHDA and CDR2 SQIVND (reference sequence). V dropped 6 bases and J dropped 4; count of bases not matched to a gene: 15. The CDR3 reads CASSKRGQGETFYGYTF. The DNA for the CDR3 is TGTGCCAGTAGCAAACGGGGACAGGGTGAAACGTTCTATGGCTACACCTTC.

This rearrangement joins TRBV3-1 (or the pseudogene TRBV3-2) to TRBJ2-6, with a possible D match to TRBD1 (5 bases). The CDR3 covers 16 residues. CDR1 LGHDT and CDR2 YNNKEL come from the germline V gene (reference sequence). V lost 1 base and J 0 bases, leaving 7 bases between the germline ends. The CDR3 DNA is TGTGCCAGCAGCCAAGCTCAGGGCTCTGGGGCCAACGTCCTGACTTTC. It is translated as CASSQAQGSGANVLTF.

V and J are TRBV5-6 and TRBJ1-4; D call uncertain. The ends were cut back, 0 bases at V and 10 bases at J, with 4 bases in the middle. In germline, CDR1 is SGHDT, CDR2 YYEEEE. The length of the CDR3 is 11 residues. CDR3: CASSLGGKLFF. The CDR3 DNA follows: TGTGCCAGCAGCTTGGGCGGAAAACTGTTTTTT.

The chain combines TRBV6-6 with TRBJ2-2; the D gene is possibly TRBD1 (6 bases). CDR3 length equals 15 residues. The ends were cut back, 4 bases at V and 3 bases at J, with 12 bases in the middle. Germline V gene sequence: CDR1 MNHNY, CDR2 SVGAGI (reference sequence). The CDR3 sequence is CASSWVRGDTGELFF. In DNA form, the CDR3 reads TGTGCCAGCAGTTGGGTCAGGGGTGACACCGGGGAGCTGTTTTTT.

DNA for the CDR3: TGTGCCAGCAGTGAAGGACTTCACCCCTCCGGGACCCAGTACTTC. This sequence encodes CASSEGLHPSGTQYF. The chain employs TRBV25-1 and TRBJ2-5, with D possibly matching TRBD2 (5 bases). The CDR3 has 15 residues. V dropped 2 bases and J dropped 7 bases, with 17 bases sitting between them. Per germline, CDR1 MGHDK and CDR2 SYGVNS.

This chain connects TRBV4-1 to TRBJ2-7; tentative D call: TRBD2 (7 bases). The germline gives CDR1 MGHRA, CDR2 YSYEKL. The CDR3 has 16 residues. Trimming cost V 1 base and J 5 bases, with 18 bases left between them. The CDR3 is CASSQGQGREFDEQYF. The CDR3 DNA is TGCGCCAGCAGCCAAGGCCAGGGGCGGGAGTTCGACGAGCAGTACTTC.

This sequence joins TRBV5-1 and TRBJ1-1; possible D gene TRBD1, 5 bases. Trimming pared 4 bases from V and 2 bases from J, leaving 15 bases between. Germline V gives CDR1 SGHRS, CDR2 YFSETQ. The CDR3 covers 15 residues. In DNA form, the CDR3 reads TGCGCCAGCAGCCCGAACGGGGGAAAAAACACTGAAGCTTTCTTT. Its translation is CASSPNGGKNTEAFF.

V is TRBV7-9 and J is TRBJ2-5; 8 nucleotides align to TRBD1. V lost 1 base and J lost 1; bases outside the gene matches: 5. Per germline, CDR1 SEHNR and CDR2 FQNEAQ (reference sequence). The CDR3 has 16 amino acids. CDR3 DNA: TGTGCCAGCAGCTTAGGACAGGGGATTGGCCAAGAGACCCAGTACTTC. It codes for CASSLGQGIGQETQYF.

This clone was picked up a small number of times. The CDR3 bases are TGTGCCACCAGCAGAGATGGACAGGGGAGCACTGAAGCTTTCTTT. This encodes CATSRDGQGSTEAFF. The chain carries TRBV15 and TRBJ1-1; 9 bases map to TRBD1. The trim removed 0 bases at V and 4 bases at J, leaving 3 bases unmatched. CDR1 is LNHNV, CDR2 YYDKDF, per germline (reference sequence). The CDR3 consists of 15 residues.

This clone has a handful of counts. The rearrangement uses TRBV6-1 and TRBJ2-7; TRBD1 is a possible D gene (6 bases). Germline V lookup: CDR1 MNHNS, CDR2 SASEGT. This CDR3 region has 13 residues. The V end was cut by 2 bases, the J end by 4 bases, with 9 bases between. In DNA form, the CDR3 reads TGTGCCAGCAGTGAACAGGGGAAATACGAGCAGTACTTC. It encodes CASSEQGKYEQYF.

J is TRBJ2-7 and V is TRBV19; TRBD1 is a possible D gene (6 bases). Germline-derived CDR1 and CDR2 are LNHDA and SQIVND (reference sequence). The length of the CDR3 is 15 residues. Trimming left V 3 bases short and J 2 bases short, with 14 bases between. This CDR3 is CASSIRGEGAYEQYF. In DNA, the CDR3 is TGTGCCAGTAGTATCCGAGGCGAGGGGGCCTACGAGCAGTACTTC.

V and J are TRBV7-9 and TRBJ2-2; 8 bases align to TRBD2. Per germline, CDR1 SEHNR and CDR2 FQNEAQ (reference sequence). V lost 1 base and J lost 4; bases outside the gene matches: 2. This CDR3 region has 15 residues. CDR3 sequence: CASSLVSGSTGELFF. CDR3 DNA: TGTGCCAGCAGCTTAGTAAGCGGGAGCACCGGGGAGCTGTTTTTT.

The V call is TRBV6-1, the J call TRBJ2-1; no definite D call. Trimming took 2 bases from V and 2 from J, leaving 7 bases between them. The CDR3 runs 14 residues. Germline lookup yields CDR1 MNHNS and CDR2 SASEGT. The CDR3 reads CASSELRAYNEQFF. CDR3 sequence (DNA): TGTGCCAGCAGTGAACTGAGAGCCTACAATGAGCAGTTCTTC.

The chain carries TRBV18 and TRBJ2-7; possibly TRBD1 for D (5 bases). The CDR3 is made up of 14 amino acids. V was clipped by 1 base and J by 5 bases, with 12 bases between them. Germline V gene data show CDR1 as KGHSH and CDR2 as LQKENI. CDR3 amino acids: CASSPRAGSDEQYF. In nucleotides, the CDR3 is TGTGCCAGCTCACCACGGGCAGGGTCGGACGAGCAGTACTTC.